These 12 T cell receptor beta chains share one sample of origin, sequenced in a study of cytomegalovirus exposure and HLA in healthy donors. In the PCR, 60 Vbeta and 13 Jbeta primers were used. Assay: immunoSEQ multiplex PCR; the TCRdb copy retains only in-frame clones and omits some. The top ten hold 3.5% to 5% of the sample, which has fewer than 110,000 clones, around 77% seen once. The specimen sequenced was PBMCs. All receptors derive from a male donor in good health and CMV-seronegative.

This clone was counted once. The gene calls are TRBV27 and TRBJ1-5; D perhaps matches TRBD1 (6 bases). The germline CDR1 and CDR2 sequences are MNHEY and SMNVEV (reference sequence). The CDR3 spans 13 residues. The V gene lost 6 bases and the J gene lost 9 bases, with 15 bases spanning the gap. The chain's CDR3 is CASRVQGMRPQHF. DNA for the CDR3: TGTGCCAGCAGGGTACAGGGCATGCGGCCCCAGCATTTT.

The rearrangement uses TRBV6-5 and TRBJ2-5; 11 bases match TRBD2. Germline CDR1 MNHEY, CDR2 SVGAGI. After removal of 6 bases from V and 2 bases from J, the junction contained 5 bases not matched to a gene. The CDR3 consists of 15 residues. The CDR3 protein is CASSRGTSGQETQYF. As DNA, the CDR3 is TGTGCCAGCAGCCGAGGGACTAGCGGACAAGAGACCCAGTACTTC.

The chain is built from TRBV5-1 and TRBJ1-3; TRBD1 is a possible D gene (5 bases). V shed 4 bases and J shed 0 bases, with 14 bases lying between them. Looked up from germline, CDR1 is SGHRS and CDR2 is YFSETQ. The CDR3 loop spans 16 amino acids. The CDR3 DNA sequence: TGCGCCAGCAGCACCGAGACAGCCAACTCTGGAAACACCATATATTTT. It specifies CASSTETANSGNTIYF.

The J gene is TRBJ2-3, the V gene TRBV7-2; possibly TRBD2 for D (6 bases). The CDR3 has 15 amino acids. V dropped 0 bases and J dropped 0 bases, with 7 bases sitting between them. CDR1 and CDR2 from the germline V gene are SGHTA and FQGNSA. The CDR3 nucleotides read TGTGCCAGCAGCTTAGCGGGGACTAGCACAGATACGCAGTATTTT. Amino acids: CASSLAGTSTDTQYF.

The CDR3 sequence: CAWNAEALSGNTIYF. DNA of the CDR3: TGTGCCTGGAATGCCGAGGCCCTCTCTGGAAACACCATATATTTT. The rearrangement joins TRBV30 to TRBJ1-3, with no clear D. V lost 4 bases and J lost 0, with 13 bases in between. CDR1 is GTSNPN and CDR2 is SVGIG in the germline V gene (reference sequence). This CDR3 comprises 15 residues.

The chain uses TRBV27 and TRBJ2-1, with a tentative D call TRBD2 (5 bases). The V and J ends lost 0 bases and 7 bases respectively, with 16 bases between them. CDR1 and CDR2 from the germline V gene are MNHEY and SMNVEV (reference sequence). This CDR3 region has 16 residues. The CDR3 coding sequence is TGTGCCAGCAGTTTATCTAACAGCGGACCGGGGAATGAGCAGTTCTTC. Translating gives CASSLSNSGPGNEQFF.

The chain carries TRBV4-1 and TRBJ2-3; D might be TRBD2 (5 bases). Germline CDR1 is MGHRA and CDR2 is YSYEKL. The CDR3 has 14 residues. V was shortened by 4 bases and J by 1 base, with 9 bases between the two germline ends. The CDR3 spells CASSRAEGTDTQYF. DNA of the CDR3: TGCGCCAGCAGCCGAGCGGAAGGCACAGATACGCAGTATTTT.

The rearrangement joins TRBV30 to TRBJ2-7; 7 positions match TRBD1. The V and J ends lost 0 bases and 3 bases, in that order; junction bases with no gene match: 5. The length of the CDR3 is 14 residues. Germline CDR1 reads GTSNPN; CDR2 reads SVGIG (reference sequence). CDR3 sequence: CAWSVQGRSYEQYF. CDR3 bases: TGTGCCTGGAGTGTACAGGGGAGAAGCTACGAGCAGTACTTC. The full variable domain, its missing parts supplied by reference TRBV30 and TRBJ2-7, is SQTIHQWPATLVQPVGSPLSLECTVEGTSNPNLYWYRQAAGRGLQLLFYSVGIGQISSEVPQNLSASRPQDRQFILSSKKLLLSDSGFYLCAWSVQGRSYEQYFGPGTRLTVT.

This clone was seen more than once but under ten times. V and J are TRBV5-1 and TRBJ2-7, with D unclear. CDR3 size: 13 residues. V lost 0 bases and J 7 bases, leaving 11 bases between the germline ends. The germline V gene encodes CDR1 SGHRS and CDR2 YFSETQ. The CDR3 sequence: CASSLGPGWEQYF. CDR3 bases: TGCGCCAGCAGCTTGGGCCCCGGGTGGGAGCAGTACTTC.

The chain employs TRBV27 and TRBJ2-7; 8 bases map to TRBD2. This CDR3 region has 14 residues. Germline lookup yields CDR1 MNHEY and CDR2 SMNVEV (reference sequence). V lost 2 bases to trimming and J lost 3 bases; unmatched junction nucleotides: 3. The chain's CDR3 is CASSLGSGNYEQYF. The CDR3 nucleotides are TGTGCCAGCAGTTTAGGTAGCGGGAACTACGAGCAGTACTTC.

V is TRBV2 and J is TRBJ1-2; 9 bases fit TRBD1. The CDR3 is made up of 13 amino acids. Germline-derived CDR1 and CDR2 are SNHLY and FYNNEI. V gave up 6 bases and J gave up 8 bases; unmatched junction bases: 7. DNA of the CDR3: TGTGCCAGCAGGGGGACAGGGAGCGGGGGCTACACCTTC. Translating it yields CASRGTGSGGYTF.

The chain recombines TRBV7-9 with TRBJ2-7; 14 bases map to TRBD2. The CDR3 contains 15 residues. J gave up 5 bases and V 5 bases, and 5 bases lay outside the gene matches. From germline, CDR1 is SEHNR and CDR2 FQNEAQ (reference sequence). This CDR3 is CASSPRLAGGDEQYF. For the CDR3, the DNA is TGTGCCAGCAGCCCCCGACTAGCGGGAGGGGACGAGCAGTACTTC.